This T cell receptor beta chain derives from a study of blood T cell repertoires in COVID-19. The table came from immunoSEQ multiplex PCR; TCRdb's copy has only in-frame clones and leaves some out. This table holds roughly 250,000 clones, approximately 84% found once. Trimming shortened V by 1 base and J by 0 bases, and 22 bases separated the two germline ends. The germline CDR1 and CDR2 sequences are MRHNA and SNTAGT. The CDR3 length is 20 residues. This clonotype was obtained from a human donor in a cohort sampled during active COVID-19. Sequencing was carried out using peripheral blood. The chain employs TRBV6-4 and TRBJ1-5; maybe TRBD1 (5 bases). The CDR3 nucleotides are TGTGCCAGCAGTGACTTTCGGACCGGGGGACGACCCCATAGCAATCAGCCCCAGCATTTT. Residues: CASSDFRTGGRPHSNQPQHF.